Given below is one T cell receptor (beta chain) in context. Its target is not known. Data came from immunoSEQ multiplex PCR; TCRdb stores just in-frame clones and leaves some out. The sample has 150,000 to 200,000 clones, approximately 93% seen once. V shed 1 base, J shed 13 bases, and the junction held 1 base outside the gene matches. Germline CDR1 KGHDR, CDR2 SFDVKD. The CDR3 spans 12 residues. The record originates from a study of T cell responses to AZD1222 COVID-19 vaccine. Background on the study: Second doses at about 4 or about 12 weeks were pooled. Study-wide results and limits: Clonal diversity was possibly underestimated, and white British individuals and females predominated among donors.

The clonotype comes from an adult in good health. The material sequenced was peripheral blood, taken on day 0 of AZD1222 vaccination. The rearrangement links TRBV24-1 to TRBJ2-4; 9 positions agree with TRBD2. CDR3 in DNA: TGTGCCACCAGTGATTTTGCGGGGGGGCAGTACTTC. The encoded protein is CATSDFAGGQYF.